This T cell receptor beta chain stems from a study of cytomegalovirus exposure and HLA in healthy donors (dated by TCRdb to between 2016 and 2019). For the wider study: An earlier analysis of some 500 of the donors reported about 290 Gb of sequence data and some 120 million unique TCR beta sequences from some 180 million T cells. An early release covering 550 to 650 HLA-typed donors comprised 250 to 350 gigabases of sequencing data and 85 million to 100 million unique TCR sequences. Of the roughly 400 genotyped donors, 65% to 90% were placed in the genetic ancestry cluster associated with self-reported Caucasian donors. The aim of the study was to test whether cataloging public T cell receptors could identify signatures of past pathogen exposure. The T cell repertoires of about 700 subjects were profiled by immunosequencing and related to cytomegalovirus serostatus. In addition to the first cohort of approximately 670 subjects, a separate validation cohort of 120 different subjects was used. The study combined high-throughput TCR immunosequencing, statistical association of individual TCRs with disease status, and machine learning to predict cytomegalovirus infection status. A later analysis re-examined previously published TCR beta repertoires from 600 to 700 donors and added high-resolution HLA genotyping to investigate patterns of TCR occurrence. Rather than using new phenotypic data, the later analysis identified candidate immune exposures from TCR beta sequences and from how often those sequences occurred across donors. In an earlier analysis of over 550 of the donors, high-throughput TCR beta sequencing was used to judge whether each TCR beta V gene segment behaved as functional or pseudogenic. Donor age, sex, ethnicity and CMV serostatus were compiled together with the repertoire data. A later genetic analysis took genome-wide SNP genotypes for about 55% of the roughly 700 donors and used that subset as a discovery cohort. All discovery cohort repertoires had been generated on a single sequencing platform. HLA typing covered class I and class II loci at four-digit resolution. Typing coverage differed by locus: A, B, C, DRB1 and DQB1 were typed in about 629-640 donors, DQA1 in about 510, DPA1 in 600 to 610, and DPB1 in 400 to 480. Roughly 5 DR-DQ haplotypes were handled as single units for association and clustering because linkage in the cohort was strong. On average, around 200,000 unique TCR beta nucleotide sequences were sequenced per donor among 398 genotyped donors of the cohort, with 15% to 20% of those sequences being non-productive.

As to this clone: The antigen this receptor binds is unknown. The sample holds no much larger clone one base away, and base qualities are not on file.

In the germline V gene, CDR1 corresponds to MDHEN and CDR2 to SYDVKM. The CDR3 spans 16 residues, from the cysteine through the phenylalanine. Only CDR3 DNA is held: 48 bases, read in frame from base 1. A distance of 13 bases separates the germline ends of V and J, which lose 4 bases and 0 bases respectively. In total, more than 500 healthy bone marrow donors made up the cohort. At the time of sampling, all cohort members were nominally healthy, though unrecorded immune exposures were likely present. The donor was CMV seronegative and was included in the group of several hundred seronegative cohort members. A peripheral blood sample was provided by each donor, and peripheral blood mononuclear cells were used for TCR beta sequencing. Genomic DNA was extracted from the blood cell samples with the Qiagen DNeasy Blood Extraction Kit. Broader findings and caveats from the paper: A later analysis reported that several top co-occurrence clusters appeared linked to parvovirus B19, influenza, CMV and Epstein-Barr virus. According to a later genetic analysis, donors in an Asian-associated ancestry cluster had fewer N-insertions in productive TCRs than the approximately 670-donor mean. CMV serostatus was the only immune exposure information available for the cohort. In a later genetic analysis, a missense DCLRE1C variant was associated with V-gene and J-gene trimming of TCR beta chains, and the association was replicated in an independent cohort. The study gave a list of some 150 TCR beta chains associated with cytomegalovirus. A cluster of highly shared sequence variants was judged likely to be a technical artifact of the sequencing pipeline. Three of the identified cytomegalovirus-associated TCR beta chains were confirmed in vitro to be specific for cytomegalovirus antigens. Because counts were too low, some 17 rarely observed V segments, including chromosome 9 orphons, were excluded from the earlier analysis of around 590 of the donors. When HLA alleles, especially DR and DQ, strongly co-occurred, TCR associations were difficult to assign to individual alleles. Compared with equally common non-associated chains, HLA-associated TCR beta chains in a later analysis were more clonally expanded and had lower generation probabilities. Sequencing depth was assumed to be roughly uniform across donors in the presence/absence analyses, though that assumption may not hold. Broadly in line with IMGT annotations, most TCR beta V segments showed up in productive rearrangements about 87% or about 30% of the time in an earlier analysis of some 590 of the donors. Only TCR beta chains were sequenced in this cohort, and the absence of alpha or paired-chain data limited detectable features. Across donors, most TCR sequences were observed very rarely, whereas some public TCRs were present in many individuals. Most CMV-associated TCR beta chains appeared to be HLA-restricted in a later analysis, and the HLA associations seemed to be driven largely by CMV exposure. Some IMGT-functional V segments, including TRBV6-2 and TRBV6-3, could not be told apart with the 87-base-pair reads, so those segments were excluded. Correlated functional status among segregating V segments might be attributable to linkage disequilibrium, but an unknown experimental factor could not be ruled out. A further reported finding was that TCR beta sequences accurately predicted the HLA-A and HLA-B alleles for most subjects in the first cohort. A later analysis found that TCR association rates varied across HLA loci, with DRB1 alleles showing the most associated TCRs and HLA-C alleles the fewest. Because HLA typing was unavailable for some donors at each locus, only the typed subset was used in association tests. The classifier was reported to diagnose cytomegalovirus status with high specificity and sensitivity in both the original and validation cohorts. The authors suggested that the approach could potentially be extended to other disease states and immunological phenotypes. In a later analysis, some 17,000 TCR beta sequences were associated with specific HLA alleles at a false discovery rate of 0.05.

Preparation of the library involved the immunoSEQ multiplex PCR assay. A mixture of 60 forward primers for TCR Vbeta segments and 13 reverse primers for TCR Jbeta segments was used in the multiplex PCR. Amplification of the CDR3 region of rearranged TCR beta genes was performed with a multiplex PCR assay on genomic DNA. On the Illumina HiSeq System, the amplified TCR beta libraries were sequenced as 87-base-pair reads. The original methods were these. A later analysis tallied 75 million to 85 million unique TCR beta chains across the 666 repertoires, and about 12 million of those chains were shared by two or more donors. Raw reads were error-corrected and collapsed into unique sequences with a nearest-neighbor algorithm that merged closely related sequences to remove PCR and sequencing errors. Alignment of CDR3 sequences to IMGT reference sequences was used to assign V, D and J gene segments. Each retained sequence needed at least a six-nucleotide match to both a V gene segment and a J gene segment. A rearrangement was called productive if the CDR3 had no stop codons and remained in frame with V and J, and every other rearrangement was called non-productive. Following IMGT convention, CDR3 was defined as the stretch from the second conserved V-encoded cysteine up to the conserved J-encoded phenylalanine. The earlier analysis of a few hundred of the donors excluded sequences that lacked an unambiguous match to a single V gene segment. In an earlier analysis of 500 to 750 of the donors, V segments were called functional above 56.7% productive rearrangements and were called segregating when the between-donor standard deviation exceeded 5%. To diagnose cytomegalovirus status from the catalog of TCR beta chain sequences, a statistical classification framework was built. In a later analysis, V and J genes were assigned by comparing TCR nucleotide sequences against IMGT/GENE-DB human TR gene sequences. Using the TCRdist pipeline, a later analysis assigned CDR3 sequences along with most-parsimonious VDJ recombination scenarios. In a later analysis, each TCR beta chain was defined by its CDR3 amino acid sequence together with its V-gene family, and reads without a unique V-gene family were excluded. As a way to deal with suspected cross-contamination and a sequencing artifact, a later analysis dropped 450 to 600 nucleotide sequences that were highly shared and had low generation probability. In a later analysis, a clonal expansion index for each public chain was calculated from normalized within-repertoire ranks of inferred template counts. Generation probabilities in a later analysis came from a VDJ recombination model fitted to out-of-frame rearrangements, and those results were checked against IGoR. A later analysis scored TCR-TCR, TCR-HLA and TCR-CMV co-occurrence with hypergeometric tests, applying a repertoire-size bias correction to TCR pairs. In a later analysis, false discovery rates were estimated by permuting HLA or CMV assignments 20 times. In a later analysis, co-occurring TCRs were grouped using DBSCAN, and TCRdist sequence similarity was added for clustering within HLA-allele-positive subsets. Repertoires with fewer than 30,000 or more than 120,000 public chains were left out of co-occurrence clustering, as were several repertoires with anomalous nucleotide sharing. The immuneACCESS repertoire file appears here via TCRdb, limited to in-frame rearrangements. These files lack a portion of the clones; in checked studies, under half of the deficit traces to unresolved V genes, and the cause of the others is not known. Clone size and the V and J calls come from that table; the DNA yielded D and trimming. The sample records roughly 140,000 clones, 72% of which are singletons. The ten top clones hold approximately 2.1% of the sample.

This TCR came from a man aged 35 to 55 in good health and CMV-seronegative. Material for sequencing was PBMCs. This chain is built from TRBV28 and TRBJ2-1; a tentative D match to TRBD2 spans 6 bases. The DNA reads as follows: TGTGCCAGCAGTTCGGAGGGCCTACACTCCTACAATGAGCAGTTCTTC. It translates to CASSSEGLHSYNEQFF.